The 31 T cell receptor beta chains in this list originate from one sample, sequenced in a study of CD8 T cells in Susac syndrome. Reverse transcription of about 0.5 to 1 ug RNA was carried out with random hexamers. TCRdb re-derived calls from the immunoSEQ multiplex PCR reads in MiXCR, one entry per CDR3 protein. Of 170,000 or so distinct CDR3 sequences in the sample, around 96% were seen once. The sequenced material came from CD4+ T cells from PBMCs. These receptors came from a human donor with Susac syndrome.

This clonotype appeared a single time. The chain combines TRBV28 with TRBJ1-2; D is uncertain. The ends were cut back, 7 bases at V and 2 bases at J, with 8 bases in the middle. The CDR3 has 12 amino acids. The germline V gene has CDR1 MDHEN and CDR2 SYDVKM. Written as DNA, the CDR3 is TGTGCCAGCACAAGGGTCAACTATGGCTACACCTTC. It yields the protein CASTRVNYGYTF.

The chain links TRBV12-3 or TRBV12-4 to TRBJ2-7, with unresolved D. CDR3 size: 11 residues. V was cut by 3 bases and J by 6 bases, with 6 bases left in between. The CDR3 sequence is CASSFGLEQYF. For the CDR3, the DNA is TGTGCCAGCAGTTTTGGGCTCGAGCAGTACTTC.

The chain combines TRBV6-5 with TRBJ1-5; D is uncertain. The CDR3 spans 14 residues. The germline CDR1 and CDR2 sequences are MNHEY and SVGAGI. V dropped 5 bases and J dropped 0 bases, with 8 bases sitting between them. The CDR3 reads CASSVSDSNQPQHF. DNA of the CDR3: TGTGCCAGCAGTGTTTCAGATAGCAATCAGCCCCAGCATTTT.

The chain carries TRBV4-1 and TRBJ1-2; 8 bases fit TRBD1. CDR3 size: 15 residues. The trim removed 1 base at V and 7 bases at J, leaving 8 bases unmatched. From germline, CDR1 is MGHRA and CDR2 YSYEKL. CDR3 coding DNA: TGCGCCAGCAGCCAAGTTGGACAGGGCGGAGGTGGCTACACCTTC. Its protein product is CASSQVGQGGGGYTF.

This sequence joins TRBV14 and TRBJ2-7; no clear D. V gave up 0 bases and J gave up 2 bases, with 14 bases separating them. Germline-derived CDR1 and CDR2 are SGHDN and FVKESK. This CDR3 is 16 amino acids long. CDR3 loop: CASSQDLTASPYEQYF. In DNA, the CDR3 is TGTGCCAGCAGCCAAGATTTAACGGCATCACCCTACGAGCAGTACTTC.

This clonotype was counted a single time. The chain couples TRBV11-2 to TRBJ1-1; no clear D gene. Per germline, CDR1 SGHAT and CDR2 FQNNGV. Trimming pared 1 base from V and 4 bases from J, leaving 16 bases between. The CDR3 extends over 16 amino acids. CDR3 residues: CASSLGSAVRSTEAFF. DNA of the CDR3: TGTGCCAGCAGCTTAGGGTCTGCAGTTAGGAGCACTGAAGCTTTCTTT.

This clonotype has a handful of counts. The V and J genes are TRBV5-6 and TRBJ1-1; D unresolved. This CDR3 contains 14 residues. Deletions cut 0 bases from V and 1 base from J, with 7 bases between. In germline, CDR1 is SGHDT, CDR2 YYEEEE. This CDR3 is CASSLGRRNTEAFF. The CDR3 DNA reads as TGTGCCAGCAGCTTGGGTAGAAGGAACACTGAAGCTTTCTTT.

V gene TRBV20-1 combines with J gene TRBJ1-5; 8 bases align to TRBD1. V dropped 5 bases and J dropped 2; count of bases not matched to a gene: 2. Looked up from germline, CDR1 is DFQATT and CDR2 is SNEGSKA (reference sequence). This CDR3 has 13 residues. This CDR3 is CSAAGQGNQPQHF. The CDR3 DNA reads TGCAGTGCTGCGGGACAGGGCAATCAGCCCCAGCATTTT.

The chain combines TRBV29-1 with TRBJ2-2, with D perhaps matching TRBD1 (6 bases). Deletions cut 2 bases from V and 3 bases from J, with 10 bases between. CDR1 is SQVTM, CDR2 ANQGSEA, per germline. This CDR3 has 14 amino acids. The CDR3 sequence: CSVEKQGDTGELFF. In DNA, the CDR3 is TGCAGCGTTGAAAAACAGGGAGACACCGGGGAGCTGTTTTTT.

CDR3 protein: CAWSPFSLTRYEQFF. The CDR3 DNA follows: TGTGCCTGGAGTCCGTTCAGCCTTACCCGTTATGAGCAGTTCTTC. The chain combines TRBV30 with TRBJ2-1; unclear D gene. Trimming stripped 2 bases from V and 8 bases from J, with 19 bases between. The CDR3 totals 15 residues. CDR1 and CDR2 (germline): GTSNPN, SVGIG (reference sequence).

The CDR3 here is CASRPPAVRQYF. The CDR3, as DNA: TGTGCCAGCAGACCCCCGGCGGTTCGCCAGTACTTC. The chain couples TRBV2 to TRBJ2-7; D ambiguous. Deletions cut 6 bases from V and 10 bases from J, with 16 bases between. Per the germline V gene, CDR1 is SNHLY and CDR2 is FYNNEI. This CDR3 spans 12 amino acids.

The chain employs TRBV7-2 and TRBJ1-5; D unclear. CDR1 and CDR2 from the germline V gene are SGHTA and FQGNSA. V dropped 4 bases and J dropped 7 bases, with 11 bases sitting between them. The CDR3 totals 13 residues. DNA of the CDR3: TGTGCCAGCAGCTCTAGCCAATACCAGCCCCAGCATTTT. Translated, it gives CASSSSQYQPQHF.

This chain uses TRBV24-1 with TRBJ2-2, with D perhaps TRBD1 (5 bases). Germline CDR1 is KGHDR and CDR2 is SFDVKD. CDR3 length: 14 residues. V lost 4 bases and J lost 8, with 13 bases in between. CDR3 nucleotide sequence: TGTGCCACCAGTGACCCGCAGGGTAGGGGGGAGCTGTTTTTT. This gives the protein CATSDPQGRGELFF.

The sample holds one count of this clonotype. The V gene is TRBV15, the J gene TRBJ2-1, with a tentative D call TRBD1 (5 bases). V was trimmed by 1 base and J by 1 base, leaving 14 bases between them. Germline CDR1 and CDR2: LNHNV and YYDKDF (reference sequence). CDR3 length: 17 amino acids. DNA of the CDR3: TGTGCCACCAGCAGAGTCTTGGGGCCGGCGTCCTACAATGAGCAGTTCTTC. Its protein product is CATSRVLGPASYNEQFF.

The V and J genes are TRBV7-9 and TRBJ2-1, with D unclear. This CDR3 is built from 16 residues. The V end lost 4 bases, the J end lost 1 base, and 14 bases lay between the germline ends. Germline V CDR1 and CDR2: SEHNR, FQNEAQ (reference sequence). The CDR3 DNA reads TGTGCCAGCAGCTCCCTATTCAATCCGTCCTACAATGAGCAGTTCTTC. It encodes CASSSLFNPSYNEQFF.

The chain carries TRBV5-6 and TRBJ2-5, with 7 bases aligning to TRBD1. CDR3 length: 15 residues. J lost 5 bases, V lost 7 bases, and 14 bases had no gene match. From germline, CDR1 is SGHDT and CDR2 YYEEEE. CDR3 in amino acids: CASAGGAGAGETQYF. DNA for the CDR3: TGTGCCAGCGCAGGGGGTGCGGGCGCCGGGGAGACCCAGTACTTC.

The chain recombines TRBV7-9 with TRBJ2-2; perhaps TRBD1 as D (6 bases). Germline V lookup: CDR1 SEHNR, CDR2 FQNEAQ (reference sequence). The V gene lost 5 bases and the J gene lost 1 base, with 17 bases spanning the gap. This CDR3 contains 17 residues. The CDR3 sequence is CASSQGQMVLNTGELFF. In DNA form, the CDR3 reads TGTGCCAGCAGCCAGGGGCAGATGGTACTGAACACCGGGGAGCTGTTTTTT.

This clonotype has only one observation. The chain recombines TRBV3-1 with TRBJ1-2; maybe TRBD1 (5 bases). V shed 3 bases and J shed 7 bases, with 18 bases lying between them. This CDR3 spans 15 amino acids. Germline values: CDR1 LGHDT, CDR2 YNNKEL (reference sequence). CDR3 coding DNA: TGTGCCAGCAGCCAGACGGGACTCCTAAATAGTGGCTACACCTTC. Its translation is CASSQTGLLNSGYTF.

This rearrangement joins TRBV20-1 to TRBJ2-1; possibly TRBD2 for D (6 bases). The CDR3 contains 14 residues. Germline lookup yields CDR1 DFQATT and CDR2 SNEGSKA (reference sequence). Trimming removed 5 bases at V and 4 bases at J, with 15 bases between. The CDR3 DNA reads TGCAGTGCTGGGACTCCCACAGGATACAATGAGCAGTTCTTC. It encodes CSAGTPTGYNEQFF.

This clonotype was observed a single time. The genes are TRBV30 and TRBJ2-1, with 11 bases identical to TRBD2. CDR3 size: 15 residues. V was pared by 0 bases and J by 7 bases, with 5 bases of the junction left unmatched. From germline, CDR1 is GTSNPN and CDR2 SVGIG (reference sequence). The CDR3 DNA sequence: TGTGCCTGGAGTGTGAGGATAGCGGGAGGGAATGAGCAGTTCTTC. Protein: CAWSVRIAGGNEQFF.

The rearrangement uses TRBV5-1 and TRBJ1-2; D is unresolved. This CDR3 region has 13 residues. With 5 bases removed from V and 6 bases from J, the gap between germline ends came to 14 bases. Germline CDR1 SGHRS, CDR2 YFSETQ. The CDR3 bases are TGCGCCAGCAGTCCCGGGGAGGGCCATGGCTACACCTTC. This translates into CASSPGEGHGYTF.

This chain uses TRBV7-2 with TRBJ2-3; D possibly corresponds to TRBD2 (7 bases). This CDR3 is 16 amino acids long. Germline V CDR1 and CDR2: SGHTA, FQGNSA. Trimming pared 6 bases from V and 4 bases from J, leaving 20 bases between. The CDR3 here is CASRRDSGRGPDTQYF. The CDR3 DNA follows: TGTGCCAGCAGACGGGACTCCGGGCGGGGGCCAGATACGCAGTATTTT.

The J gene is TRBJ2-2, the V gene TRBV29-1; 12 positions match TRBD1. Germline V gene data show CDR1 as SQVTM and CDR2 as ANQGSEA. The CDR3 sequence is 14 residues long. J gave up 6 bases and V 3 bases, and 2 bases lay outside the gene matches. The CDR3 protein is CSVEGQGAPGELFF. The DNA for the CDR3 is TGCAGCGTTGAGGGACAGGGGGCCCCCGGGGAGCTGTTTTTT.

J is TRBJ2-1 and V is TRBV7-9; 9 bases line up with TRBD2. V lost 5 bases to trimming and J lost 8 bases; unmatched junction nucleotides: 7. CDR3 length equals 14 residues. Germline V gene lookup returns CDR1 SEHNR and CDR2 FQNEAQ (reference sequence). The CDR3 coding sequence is TGTGCCAGCAGCCTAGGGCTAGCGGGACATGAGCAGTTCTTC. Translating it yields CASSLGLAGHEQFF.

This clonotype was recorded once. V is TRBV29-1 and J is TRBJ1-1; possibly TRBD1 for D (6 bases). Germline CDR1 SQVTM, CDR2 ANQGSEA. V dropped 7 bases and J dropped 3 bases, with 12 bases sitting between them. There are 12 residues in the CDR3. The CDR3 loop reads CSAVQGYTEAFF. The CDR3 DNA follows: TGCAGCGCTGTTCAGGGGTACACTGAAGCTTTCTTT.

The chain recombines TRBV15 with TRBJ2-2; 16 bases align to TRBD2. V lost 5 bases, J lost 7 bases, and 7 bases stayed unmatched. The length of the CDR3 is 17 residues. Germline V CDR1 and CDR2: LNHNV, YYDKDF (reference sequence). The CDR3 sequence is CATSSGLAGGPGGELFF. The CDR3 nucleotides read TGTGCCACCAGCTCGGGACTAGCGGGAGGGCCCGGCGGGGAGCTGTTTTTT.

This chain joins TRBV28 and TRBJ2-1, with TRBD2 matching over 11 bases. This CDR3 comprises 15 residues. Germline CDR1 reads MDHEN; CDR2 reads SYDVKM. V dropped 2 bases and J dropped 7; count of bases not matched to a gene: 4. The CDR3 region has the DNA TGTGCCAGCAGTTTAGTAGCGGGAGGGCAGAATGAGCAGTTCTTC. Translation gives CASSLVAGGQNEQFF.

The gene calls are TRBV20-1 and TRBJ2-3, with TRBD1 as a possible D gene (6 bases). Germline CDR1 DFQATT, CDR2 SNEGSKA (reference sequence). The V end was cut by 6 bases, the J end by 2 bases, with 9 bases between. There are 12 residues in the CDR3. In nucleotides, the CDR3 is TGCAGTGCATGGACAGTCACAGATACGCAGTATTTT. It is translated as CSAWTVTDTQYF.

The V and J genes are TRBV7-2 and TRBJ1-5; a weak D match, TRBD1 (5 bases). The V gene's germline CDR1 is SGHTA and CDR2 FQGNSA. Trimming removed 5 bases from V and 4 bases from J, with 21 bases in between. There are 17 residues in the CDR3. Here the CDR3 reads CASSPHSGGLGNQPQHF. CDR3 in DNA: TGTGCCAGCAGCCCCCACTCGGGGGGACTTGGGAATCAGCCCCAGCATTTT.

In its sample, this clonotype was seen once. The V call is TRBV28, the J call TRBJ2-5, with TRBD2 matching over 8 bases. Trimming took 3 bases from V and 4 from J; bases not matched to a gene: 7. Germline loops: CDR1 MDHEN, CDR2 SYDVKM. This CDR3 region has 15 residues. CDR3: CASSFIGRVRETQYF. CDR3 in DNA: TGTGCCAGCAGTTTTATCGGGAGGGTTCGAGAGACCCAGTACTTC. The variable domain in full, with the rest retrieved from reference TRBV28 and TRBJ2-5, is DVKVTQSSRYLVKRTGEKVFLECVQDMDHENMFWYRQDPGLGLRLIYFSYDVKMKEKGDIPEGYSVSREKKERFSLILESASTNQTSMYLCASSFIGRVRETQYFGPGTRLLVL.

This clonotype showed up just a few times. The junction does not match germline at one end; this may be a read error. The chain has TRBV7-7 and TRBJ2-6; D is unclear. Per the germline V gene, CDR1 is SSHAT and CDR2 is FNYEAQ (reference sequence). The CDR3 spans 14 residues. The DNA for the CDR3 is TGTGCTAGCAGCCCAGGATCTGGGGCCAACGTCCTGACTTTC. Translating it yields CASSPGSGANVLTF.